This T cell receptor beta chain appears in the sequencing data of a study of cytomegalovirus exposure and HLA in healthy donors. V shed 0 bases and J shed 1 base, with 9 bases lying between them. The CDR3 has 16 residues. The germline V gene encodes CDR1 ENHRY and CDR2 SYGVKD. Whole-study findings and limits: In a later analysis, common viral pathogens appeared linked to several of the most significant clusters. Information on immune exposure was restricted to one variable (CMV serostatus).

This clone turned up a few times. Its antigen is unidentified. Both 60 Vbeta primers and 13 Jbeta primers went into the PCR. The assay was immunoSEQ multiplex PCR, and TCRdb's table has in-frame clones only and misses some. This table has fewer than 200,000 clones, roughly 80% appearing once. Every donor was a healthy person donating bone marrow. The sequenced sample consisted of PBMCs. The rearrangement uses TRBV10-3 and TRBJ2-2; no clear D gene. This clonotype was sampled from a female donor in good health and CMV-seronegative. CDR3 DNA: TGTGCCATCAGTGAGTCGACACGTGAGAACACCGGGGAGCTGTTTTTT. The encoded protein is CAISESTRENTGELFF.